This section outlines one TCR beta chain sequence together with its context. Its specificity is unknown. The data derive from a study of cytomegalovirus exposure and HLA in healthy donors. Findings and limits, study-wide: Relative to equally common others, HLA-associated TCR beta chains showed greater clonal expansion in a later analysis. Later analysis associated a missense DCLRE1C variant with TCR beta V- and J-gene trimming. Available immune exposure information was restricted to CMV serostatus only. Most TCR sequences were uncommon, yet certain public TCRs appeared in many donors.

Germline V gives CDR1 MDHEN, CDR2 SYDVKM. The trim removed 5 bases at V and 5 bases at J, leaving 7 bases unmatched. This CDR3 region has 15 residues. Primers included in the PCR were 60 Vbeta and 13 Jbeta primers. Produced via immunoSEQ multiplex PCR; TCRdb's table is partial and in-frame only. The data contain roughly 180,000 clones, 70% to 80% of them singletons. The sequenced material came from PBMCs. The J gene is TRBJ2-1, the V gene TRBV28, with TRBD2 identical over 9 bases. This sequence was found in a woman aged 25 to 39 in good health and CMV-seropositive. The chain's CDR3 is CASSTGTSPNNEQFF. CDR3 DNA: TGTGCCAGCAGTACCGGGACTAGCCCTAACAATGAGCAGTTCTTC.